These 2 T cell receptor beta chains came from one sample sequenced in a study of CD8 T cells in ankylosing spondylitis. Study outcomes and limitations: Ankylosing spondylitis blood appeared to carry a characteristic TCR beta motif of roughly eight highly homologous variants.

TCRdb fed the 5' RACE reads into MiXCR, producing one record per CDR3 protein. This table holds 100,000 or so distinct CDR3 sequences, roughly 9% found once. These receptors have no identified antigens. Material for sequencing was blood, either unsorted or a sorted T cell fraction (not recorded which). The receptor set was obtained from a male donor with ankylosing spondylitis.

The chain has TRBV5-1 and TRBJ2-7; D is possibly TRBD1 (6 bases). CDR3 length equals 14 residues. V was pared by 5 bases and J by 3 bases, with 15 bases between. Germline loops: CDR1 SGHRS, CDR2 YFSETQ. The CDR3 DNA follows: TGCGCCAGCAGTCCTACAGGGTTTAACTACGAGCAGTACTTC. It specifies CASSPTGFNYEQYF.

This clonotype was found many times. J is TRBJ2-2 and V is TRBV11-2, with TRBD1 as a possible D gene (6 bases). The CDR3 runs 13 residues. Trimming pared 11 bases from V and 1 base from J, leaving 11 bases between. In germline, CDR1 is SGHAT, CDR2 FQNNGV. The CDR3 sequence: CALGALNTGELFF. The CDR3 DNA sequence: TGTGCCTTGGGGGCGCTGAACACCGGGGAGCTGTTTTTT.